A selection of T cell receptor beta chains follows, all from one sample in a study of T cell responses to AZD1222 COVID-19 vaccine. Data came from immunoSEQ multiplex PCR; TCRdb stores just in-frame clones and leaves some out. The sample consists of roughly 170,000 clones, 94% of them appearing once. Material: peripheral blood, obtained 28 days after the second AZD1222 dose. These TCRs come from an adult who received the AZD1222 COVID-19 vaccine. CDR3s include the opening cysteine and the closing phenylalanine or tryptophan. The D gene is left open where the match is weak.

v_gene	d_gene	j_gene	len	CDR3aa	CDR3nt
TRBV4-2	NA	TRBJ1-2	13	CASSQTGSYGYTF	TGTGCCAGCAGCCAGACTGGGAGCTATGGCTACACCTTC
TRBV7-6	NA	TRBJ2-1	14	CASSPGLVRDEQFF	TGTGCCAGCAGCCCGGGACTCGTTCGGGATGAGCAGTTCTTC
TRBV6-5	NA	TRBJ2-3	14	CASGVTVSTDTQYF	TGTGCCAGCGGGGTGACAGTGAGCACAGATACGCAGTATTTT
TRBV6-6	NA	TRBJ1-3	13	CASSLDSGNTIYF	TGTGCCAGCAGCTTGGACAGTGGAAACACCATATATTTT
TRBV12-5	NA	TRBJ2-5	14	CASGLSGRQETQYF	TGTGCTAGTGGTTTAAGCGGTAGACAAGAGACCCAGTACTTC
TRBV28	NA	TRBJ1-5	14	CASEPGPSNQPQHF	TGTGCCAGCGAGCCAGGGCCCAGCAATCAGCCCCAGCATTTT
TRBV7-9	TRBD1	TRBJ2-3	16	CASSSTGTGPTDTQYF	TGTGCCAGCAGCTCAACCGGGACAGGACCCACAGATACGCAGTATTTT
TRBV4-3	TRBD2	TRBJ2-3	16	CASSQDPSGGTDTQYF	TGCGCCAGCAGCCAAGATCCTAGCGGGGGCACAGATACGCAGTATTTT
TRBV7-3	NA	TRBJ2-7	14	CASSPGGSLYEQYF	TGTGCCAGCAGCCCCGGGGGATCCCTCTACGAGCAGTACTTC
TRBV7-8	NA	TRBJ1-5	16	CASSLGSGVGNQPQHF	TGTGCCAGCAGCTTAGGTTCGGGGGTCGGCAATCAGCCCCAGCATTTT
TRBV6-5	NA	TRBJ2-2	12	CATITTTGELFF	TGTGCCACTATAACGACCACCGGGGAGCTGTTTTTT
TRBV6-2/TRBV6-3	NA	TRBJ2-7	16	CASSSAGHLLAYEQYF	TGTGCCAGCAGCTCCGCAGGACACCTCCTGGCCTACGAGCAGTACTTC
TRBV19	NA	TRBJ1-5	16	CASSAIAGALPSPQHF	TGTGCCAGTAGTGCTATCGCAGGGGCCCTTCCCTCTCCCCAGCATTTT
TRBV7-9	NA	TRBJ1-2	13	CASSLAIRNGYTF	TGTGCCAGCAGCTTAGCGATCCGGAATGGCTACACCTTC
TRBV28	NA	TRBJ1-1	12	CASGPVNTEAFF	TGTGCCAGCGGACCCGTGAACACTGAAGCTTTCTTT
TRBV30	NA	TRBJ1-1	15	CAWSLSPAGNTEAFF	TGTGCCTGGAGCCTCTCCCCGGCGGGGAACACTGAAGCTTTCTTT
TRBV5-4	NA	TRBJ2-1	17	CASSQPGWDTSYNEQFF	TGTGCCAGCAGCCAGCCAGGGTGGGATACCTCCTACAATGAGCAGTTCTTC